The clone carrying this TCR beta chain was seen more than once but under ten times. CDR3 length equals 15 residues. Germline loops: CDR1 SGHKS, CDR2 YYEKEE (reference sequence). Trimming shortened V by 0 bases and J by 5 bases, and 13 bases separated the two germline ends. The data stem from a study of CD8+CD57+ T cells in acquired aplastic anemia. Study-level background: The study obtained an average of around 3.4 ug of DNA from sorted CD4+ and CD8+ cells.

CD8+CD57+ cell expansion had been shown by flow cytometry in patients chosen for sequencing. The cohort consisted entirely of patients having severe acquired aplastic anemia. The TCR beta profiling, which covered VDJ combination and CDR3 sequence, was carried out using genomic DNA as the template. Each CDR3 protein is one row after TCRdb ran MiXCR on the reads. The sample yields 200,000 to 300,000 distinct CDR3 sequences, roughly 82% seen once. The sequence was obtained from a human donor with aplastic anemia. The sequencing input was sorted CD4+, CD8+, or CD8+CD57+ T cells (not recorded which) from PBMCs. The chain uses TRBV5-5 and TRBJ2-3, with D tentatively TRBD1 (6 bases). The CDR3 DNA is TGTGCCAGCAGCTTGGATAGGGGGAGCGGAGATACGCAGTATTTT. Its protein product is CASSLDRGSGDTQYF.